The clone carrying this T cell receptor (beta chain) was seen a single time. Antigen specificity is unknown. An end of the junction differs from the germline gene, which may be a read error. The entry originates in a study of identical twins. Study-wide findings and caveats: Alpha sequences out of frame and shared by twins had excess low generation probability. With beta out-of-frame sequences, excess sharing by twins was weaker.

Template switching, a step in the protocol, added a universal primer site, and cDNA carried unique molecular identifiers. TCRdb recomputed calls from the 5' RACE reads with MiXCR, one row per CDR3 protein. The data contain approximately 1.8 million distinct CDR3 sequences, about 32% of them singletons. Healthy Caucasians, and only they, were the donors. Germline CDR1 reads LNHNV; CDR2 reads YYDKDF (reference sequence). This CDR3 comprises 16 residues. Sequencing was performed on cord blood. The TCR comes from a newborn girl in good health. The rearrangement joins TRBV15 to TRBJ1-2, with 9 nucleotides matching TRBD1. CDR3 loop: CVTSRELGQGHYGYTF. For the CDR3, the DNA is TGTGTCACCAGCCGAGAGTTGGGACAGGGCCACTATGGCTACACCTTC.